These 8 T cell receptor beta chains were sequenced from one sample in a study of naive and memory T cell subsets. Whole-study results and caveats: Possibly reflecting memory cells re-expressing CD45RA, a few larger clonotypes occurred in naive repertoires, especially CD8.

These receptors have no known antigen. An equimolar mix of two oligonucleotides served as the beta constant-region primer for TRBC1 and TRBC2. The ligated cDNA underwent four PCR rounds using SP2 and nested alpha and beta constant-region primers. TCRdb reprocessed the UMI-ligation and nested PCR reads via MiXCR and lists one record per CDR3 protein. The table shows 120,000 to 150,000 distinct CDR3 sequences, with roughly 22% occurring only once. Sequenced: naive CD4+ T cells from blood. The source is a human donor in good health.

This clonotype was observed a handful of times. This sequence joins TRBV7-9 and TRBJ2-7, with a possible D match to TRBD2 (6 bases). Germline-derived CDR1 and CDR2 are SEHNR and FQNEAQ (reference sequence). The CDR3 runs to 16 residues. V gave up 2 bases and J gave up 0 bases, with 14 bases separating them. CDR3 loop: CASSLIGTPSSYEQYF. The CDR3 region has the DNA TGTGCCAGCAGCTTAATCGGGACTCCCAGCTCCTACGAGCAGTACTTC.

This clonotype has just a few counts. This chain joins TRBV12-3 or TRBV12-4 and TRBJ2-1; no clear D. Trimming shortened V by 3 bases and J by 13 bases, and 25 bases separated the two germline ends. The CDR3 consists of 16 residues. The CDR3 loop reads CASSLGSRQDGPGQFF. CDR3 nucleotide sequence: TGTGCCAGCAGTTTGGGGTCTCGGCAGGACGGTCCGGGTCAGTTCTTC.

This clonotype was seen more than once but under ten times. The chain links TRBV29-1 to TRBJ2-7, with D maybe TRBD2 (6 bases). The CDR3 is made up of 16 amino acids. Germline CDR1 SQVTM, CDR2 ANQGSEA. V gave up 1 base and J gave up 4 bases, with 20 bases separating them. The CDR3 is CSVEGSQGGVTYEQYF. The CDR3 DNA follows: TGCAGCGTTGAAGGCTCTCAAGGCGGGGTCACGTACGAGCAGTACTTC.

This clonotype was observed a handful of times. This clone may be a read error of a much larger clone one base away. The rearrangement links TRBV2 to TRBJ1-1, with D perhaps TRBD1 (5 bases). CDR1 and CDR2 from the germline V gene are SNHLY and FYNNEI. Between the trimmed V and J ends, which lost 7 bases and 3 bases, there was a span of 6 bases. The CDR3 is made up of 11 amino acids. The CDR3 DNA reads TGTGCCAGCACGGGGGACACTGAAGCTTTCTTT. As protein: CASTGDTEAFF.

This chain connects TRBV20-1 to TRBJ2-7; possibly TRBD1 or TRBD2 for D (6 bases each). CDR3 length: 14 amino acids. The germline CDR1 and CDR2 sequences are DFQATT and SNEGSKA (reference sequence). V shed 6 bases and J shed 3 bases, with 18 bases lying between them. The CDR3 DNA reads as TGCAGTGCCCCAAGATTTGGGGGGCTCTACGAGCAGTACTTC. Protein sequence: CSAPRFGGLYEQYF.

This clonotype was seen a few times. CDR3 coding DNA: TGTGCCACCAGCAGAGTCATACAGGGCGGTGAGCAGTACTTC. Translating it yields CATSRVIQGGEQYF. The chain uses TRBV15 and TRBJ2-7; weak D call: TRBD1 (6 bases). With 1 base removed from V and 7 bases from J, the gap between germline ends came to 14 bases. This CDR3 spans 14 amino acids. Per the germline V gene, CDR1 is LNHNV and CDR2 is YYDKDF (reference sequence).

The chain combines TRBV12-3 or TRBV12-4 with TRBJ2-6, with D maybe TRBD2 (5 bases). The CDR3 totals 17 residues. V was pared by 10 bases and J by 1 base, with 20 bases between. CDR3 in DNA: TGTGCCACCCTCGCGCGGGCGGCTGGGTCTGGGGCCAACGTCCTGACTTTC. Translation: CATLARAAGSGANVLTF.

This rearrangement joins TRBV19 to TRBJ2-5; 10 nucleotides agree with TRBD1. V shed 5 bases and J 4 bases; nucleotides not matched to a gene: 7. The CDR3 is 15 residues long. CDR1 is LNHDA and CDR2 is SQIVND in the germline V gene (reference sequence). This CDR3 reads CASSQDRGRRETQYF. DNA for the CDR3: TGTGCCAGTAGTCAAGACAGGGGGCGCCGAGAGACCCAGTACTTC.